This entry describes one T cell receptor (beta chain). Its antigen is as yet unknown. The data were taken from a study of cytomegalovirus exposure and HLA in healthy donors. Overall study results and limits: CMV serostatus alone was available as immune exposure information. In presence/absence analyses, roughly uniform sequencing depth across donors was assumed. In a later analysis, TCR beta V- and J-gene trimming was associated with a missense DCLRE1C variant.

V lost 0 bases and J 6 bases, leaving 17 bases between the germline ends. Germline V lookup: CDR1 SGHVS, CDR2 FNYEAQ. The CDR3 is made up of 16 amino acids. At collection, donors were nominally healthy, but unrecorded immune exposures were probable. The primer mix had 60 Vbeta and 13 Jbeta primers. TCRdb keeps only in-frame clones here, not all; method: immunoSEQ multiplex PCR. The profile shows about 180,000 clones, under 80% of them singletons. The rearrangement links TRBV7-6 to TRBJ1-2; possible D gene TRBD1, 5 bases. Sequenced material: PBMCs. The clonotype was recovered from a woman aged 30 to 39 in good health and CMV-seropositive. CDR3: CASSLAGGALRDGYTF. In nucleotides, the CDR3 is TGTGCCAGCAGCTTAGCCGGAGGGGCACTTCGCGATGGCTACACCTTC. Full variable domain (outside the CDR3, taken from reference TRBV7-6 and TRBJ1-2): GAGVSQSPRYKVTKRGQDVALRCDPISGHVSLYWYRQALGQGPEFLTYFNYEAQQDKSGLPNDRFSAERPEGSISTLTIQRTEQRDSAMYRCASSLAGGALRDGYTFGSGTRLTVV.